This passage covers 3 T cell receptor beta chains from one sample sequenced in a study of monozygotic twins with inflammatory bowel disease. With the 5' RACE reads reprocessed, TCRdb shows one record per CDR3 protein and no DNA. The specimen's table records approximately 420,000 distinct CDR3 sequences. Material: blood. The receptors originated from a human donor with ulcerative colitis or Crohn's disease, or a healthy co-twin of an affected twin (not recorded which).

The chain links TRBV29-1 to TRBJ1-5; TCRdb's D gene call, TRBD1, goes unchecked for lack of DNA. The CDR3 has 12 amino acids. The germline V gene encodes CDR1 SQVTM and CDR2 ANQGSEA. The CDR3 loop reads CSVTDGGKPQHF.

V is TRBV7-2 and J is TRBJ2-2; TCRdb calls TRBD1, which cannot be checked without DNA. Germline V CDR1 and CDR2: SGHTA, FQGNSA. The CDR3 totals 16 residues. CDR3 loop: CASSLGSGAYSGELFF.

The genes are TRBV7-2 and TRBJ2-7. The CDR3 is made up of 13 amino acids. Germline lookup yields CDR1 SGHTA and CDR2 FQGNSA. The CDR3 protein is CASSFLGDYEQYF.